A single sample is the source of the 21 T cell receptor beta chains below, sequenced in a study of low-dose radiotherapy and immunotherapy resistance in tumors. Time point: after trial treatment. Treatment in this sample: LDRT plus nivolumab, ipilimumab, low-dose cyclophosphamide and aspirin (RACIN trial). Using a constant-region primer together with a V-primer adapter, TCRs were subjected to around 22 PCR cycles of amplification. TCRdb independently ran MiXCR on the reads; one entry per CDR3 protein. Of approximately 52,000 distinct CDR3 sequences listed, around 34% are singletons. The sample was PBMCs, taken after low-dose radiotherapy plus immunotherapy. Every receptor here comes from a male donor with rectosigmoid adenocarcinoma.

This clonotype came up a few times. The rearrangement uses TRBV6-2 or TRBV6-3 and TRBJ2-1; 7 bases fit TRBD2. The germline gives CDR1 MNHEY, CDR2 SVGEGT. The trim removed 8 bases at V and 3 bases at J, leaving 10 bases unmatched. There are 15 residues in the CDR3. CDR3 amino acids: CASASWGGDYNEQFF. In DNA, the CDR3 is TGTGCCAGCGCCAGCTGGGGAGGGGACTACAATGAGCAGTTCTTC.

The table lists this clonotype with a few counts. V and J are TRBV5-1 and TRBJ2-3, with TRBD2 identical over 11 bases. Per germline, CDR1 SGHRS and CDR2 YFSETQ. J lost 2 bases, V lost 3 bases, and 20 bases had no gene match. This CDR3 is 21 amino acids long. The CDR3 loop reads CASSSWTAFGASGGHTDTQYF. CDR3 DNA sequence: TGCGCCAGCAGCTCGTGGACGGCTTTCGGCGCTAGCGGGGGGCACACAGATACGCAGTATTTT.

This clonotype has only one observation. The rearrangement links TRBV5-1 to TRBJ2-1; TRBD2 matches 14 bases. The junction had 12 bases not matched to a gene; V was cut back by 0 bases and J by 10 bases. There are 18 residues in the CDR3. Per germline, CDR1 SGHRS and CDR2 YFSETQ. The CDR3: CASSLGMETSGRAEEQFF. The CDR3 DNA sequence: TGCGCCAGCAGCTTGGGAATGGAGACTAGCGGGAGGGCCGAGGAGCAGTTCTTC.

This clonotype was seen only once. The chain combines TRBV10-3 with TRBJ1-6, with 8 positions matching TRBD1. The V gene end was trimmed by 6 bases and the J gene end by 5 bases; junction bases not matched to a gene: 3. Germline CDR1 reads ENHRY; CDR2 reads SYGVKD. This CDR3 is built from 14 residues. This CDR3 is CAISQGADNSPLHF. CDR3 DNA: TGTGCCATCAGCCAGGGGGCTGATAATTCACCCCTCCACTTT.

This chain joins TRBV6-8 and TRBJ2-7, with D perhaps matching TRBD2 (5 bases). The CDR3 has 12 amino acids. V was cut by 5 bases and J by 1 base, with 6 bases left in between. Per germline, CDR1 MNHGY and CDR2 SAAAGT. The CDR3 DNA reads TGTGCCAGCAGTCGAGGGTCCTACGAGCAGTACTTC. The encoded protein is CASSRGSYEQYF.

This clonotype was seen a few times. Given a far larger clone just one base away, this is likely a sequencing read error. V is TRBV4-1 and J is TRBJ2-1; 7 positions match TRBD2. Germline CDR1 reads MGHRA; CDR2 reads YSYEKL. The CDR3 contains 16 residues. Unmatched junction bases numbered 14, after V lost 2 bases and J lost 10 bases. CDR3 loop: CASSQPRGEENYEQFF. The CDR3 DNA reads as TGCGCCAGCAGCCAACCCCGGGGGGAGGAGAACTACGAGCAGTTCTTC.

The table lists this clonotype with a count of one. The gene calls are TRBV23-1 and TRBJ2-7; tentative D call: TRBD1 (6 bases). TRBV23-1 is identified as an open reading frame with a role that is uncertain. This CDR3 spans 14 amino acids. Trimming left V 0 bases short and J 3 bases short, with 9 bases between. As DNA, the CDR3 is TGCGCCAGCAGTCAATCGAAGGGGGACTACGAGCAGTACTTC. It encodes CASSQSKGDYEQYF.

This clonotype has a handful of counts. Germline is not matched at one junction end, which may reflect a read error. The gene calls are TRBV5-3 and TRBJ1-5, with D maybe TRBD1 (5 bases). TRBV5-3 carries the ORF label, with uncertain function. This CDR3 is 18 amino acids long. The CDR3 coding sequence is TGTGCCAGCAGCTTGGAACAGGATTCTTTTGATAGCAATCAGCCCCAGCATTTT. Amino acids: CASSLEQDSFDSNQPQHF.

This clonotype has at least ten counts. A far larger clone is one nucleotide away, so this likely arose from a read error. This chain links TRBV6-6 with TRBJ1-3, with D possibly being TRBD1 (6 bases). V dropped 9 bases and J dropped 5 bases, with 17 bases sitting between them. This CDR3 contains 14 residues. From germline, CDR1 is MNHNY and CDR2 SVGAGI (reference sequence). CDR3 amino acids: CASSPGGRRNTIYF. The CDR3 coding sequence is TGTGCCAGTAGTCCGGGGGGGCGCAGAAACACCATATATTTT.

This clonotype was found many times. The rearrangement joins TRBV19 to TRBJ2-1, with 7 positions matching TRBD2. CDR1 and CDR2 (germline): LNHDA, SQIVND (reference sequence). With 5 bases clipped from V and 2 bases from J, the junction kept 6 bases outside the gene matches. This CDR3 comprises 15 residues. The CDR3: CASSLSGIAYNEQFF. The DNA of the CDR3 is TGTGCCAGTAGTCTCAGCGGGATCGCCTACAATGAGCAGTTCTTC.

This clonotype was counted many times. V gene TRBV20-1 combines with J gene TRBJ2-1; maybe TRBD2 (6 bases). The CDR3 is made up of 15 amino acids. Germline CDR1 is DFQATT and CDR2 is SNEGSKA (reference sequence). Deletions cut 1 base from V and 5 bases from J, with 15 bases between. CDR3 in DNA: TGCAGTGCTAGAGCCGTTTTGGGGGGACACAATGAGCAGTTCTTC. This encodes CSARAVLGGHNEQFF.

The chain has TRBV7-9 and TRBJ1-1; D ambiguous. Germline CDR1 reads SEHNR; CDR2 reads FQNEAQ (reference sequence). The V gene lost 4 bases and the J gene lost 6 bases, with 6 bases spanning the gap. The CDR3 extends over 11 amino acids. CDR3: CASSWEAEAFF. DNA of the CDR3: TGTGCCAGCAGCTGGGAAGCTGAAGCTTTCTTT.

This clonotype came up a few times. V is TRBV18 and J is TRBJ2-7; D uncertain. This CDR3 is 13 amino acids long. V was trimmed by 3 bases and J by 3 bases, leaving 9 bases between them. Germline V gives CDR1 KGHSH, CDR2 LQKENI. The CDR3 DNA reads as TGTGCCAGCTCACCGTCGGGTGGCTACGAGCAGTACTTC. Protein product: CASSPSGGYEQYF. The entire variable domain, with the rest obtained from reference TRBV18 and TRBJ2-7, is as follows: NAGVMQNPRHLVRRRGQEARLRCSPMKGHSHVYWYRQLPEEGLKFMVYLQKENIIDESGMPKERFSAEFPKEGPSILRIQQVVRGDSAAYFCASSPSGGYEQYFGPGTRLTVT.

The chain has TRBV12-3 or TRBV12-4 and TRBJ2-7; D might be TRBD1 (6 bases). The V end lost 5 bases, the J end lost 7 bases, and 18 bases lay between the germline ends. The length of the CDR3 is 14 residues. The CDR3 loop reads CASSPFRGLGEQYF. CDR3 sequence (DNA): TGTGCCAGCAGTCCCTTCAGGGGATTGGGGGAGCAGTACTTC.

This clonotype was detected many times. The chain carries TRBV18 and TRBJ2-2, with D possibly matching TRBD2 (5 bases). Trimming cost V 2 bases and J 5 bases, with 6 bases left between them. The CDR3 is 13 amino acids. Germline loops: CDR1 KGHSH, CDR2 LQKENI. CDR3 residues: CASSPEGTGELFF. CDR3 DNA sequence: TGTGCCAGCTCACCAGAGGGTACCGGGGAGCTGTTTTTT.

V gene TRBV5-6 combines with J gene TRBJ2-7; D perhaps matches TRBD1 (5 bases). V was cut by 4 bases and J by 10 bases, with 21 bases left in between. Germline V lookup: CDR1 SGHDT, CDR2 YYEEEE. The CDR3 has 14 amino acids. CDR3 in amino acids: CASSPGRGKVGQYF. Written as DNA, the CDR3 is TGTGCCAGCAGCCCTGGTAGGGGAAAAGTCGGTCAGTACTTC.

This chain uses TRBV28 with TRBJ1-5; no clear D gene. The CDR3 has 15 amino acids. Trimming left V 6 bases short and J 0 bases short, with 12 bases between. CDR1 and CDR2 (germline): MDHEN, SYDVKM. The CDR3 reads CASSSGDYSNQPQHF. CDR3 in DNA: TGTGCCAGCAGCAGCGGCGATTATAGCAATCAGCCCCAGCATTTT.

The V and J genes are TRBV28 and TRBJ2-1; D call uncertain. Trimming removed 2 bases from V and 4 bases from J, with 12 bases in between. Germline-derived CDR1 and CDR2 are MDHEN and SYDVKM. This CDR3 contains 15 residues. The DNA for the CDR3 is TGTGCCAGCAGTTTACCCCCAGCGATGTACAATGAGCAGTTCTTC. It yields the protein CASSLPPAMYNEQFF.

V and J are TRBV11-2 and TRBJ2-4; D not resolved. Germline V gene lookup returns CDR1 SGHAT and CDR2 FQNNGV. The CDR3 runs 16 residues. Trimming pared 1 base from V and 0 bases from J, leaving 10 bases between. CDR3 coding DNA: TGTGCCAGCAGCTTAGTAGGTGTAATAGCCAAAAACATTCAGTACTTC. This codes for CASSLVGVIAKNIQYF.

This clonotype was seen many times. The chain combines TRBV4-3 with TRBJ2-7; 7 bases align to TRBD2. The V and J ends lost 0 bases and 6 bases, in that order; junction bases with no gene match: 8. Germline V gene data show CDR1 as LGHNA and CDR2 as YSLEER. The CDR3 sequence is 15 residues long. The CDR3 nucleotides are TGCGCCAGCAGCCAAGATATGGGAGGGCCAGTCGAGCAGTACTTC. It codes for CASSQDMGGPVEQYF.

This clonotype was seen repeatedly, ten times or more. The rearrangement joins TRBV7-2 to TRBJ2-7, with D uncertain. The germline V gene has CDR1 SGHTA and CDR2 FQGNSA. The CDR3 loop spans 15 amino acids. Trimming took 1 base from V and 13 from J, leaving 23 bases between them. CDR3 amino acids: CASSLVAQDPLYFYF. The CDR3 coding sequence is TGTGCCAGCAGCTTAGTCGCCCAGGATCCCCTGTACTTCTACTTC.